This paragraph covers one T cell receptor (beta chain) sequence. The antigen remains unidentified. The template, about 550 ng total RNA, yielded TCR beta cDNA made with a constant-region primer. Library construction for TCR beta comprised three nested multiplex PCR rounds performed with slightly modified ARM-PCR. In the first two PCR rounds, TRBV1-TRBV30 forward primers were paired with a C-beta reverse primer, and each round lasted roughly 10 cycles. TCRdb re-analysed the multiplex PCR reads in MiXCR, keeping a single row per CDR3 protein. The sample has around 80,000 distinct CDR3 sequences, around 66% seen once. Starting material for RNA and DNA co-extraction consisted of roughly 19-34 mg of unsorted bulk tissue. Patients were chronically HBV-infected and treatment-naive. This specimen comes from a study of tumor-infiltrating lymphocytes in primary liver carcinoma. Study-wide results and caveats: Blood's top-250-clone fraction was significantly lower than that of tumors (p = 0.039).

Germline lookup yields CDR1 MNHNS and CDR2 SASEGT. The CDR3 spans 12 residues. V lost 11 bases and J lost 11, with 19 bases in between. The chain is built from TRBV6-1 and TRBJ2-1; D unresolved. The sequence was obtained from a man in his forties with primary liver carcinoma and hepatitis B virus infection. The specimen was tumor-adjacent normal liver tissue. CDR3 coding DNA: TGTGCCGTCAGTGAACGCGAGATAAAGCAGTTCTTC. Encoded protein: CAVSEREIKQFF.